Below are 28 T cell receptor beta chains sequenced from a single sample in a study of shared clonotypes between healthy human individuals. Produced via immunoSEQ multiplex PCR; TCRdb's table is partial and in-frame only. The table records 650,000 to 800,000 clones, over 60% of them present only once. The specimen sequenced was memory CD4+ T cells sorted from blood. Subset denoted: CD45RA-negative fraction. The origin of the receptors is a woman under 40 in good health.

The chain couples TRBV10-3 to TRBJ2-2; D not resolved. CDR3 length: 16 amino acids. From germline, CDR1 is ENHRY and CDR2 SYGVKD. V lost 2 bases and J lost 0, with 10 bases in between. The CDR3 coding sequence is TGTGCCATCAGTGAGCCCGGACGGGCGAACACCGGGGAGCTGTTTTTT. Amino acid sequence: CAISEPGRANTGELFF.

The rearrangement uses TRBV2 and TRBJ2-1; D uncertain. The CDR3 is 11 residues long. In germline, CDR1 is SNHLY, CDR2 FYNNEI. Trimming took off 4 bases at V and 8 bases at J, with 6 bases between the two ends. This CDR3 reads CASSARHEQFF. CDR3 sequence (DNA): TGTGCCAGCAGTGCACGTCATGAGCAGTTCTTC.

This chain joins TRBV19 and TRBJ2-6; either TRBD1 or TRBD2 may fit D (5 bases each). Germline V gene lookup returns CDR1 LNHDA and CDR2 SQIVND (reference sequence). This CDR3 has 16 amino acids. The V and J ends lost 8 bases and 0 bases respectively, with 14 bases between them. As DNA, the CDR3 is TGTGCCAGTGGACCAACCGGGACCTCTGGGGCCAACGTCCTGACTTTC. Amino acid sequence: CASGPTGTSGANVLTF.

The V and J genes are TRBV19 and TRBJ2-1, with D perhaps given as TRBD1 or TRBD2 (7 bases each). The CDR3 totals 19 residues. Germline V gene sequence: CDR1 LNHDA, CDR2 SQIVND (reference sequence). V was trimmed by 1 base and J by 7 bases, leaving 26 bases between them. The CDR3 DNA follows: TGTGCCAGTAGTATAGGGTTACCGGAAGCGGGAAGGGGGCCTAATGAGCAGTTCTTC. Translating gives CASSIGLPEAGRGPNEQFF. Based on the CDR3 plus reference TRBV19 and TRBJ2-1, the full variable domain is DGGITQSPKYLFRKEGQNVTLSCEQNLNHDAMYWYRQDPGQGLRLIYYSQIVNDFQKGDIAEGYSVSREKKESFPLTVTSAQKNPTAFYLCASSIGLPEAGRGPNEQFFGPGTRLTVL.

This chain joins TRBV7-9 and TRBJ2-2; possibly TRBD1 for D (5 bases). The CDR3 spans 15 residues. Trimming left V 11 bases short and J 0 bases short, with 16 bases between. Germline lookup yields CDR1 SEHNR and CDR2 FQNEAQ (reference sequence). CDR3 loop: CAPNARVSNTGELFF. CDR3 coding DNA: TGTGCCCCCAACGCCAGGGTGTCGAACACCGGGGAGCTGTTTTTT.

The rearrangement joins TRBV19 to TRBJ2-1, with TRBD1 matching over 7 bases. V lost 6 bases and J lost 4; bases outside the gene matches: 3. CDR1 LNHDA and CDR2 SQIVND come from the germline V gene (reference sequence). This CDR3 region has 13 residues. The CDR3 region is CASSNRGYNEQFF. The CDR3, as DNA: TGTGCCAGTAGCAACAGGGGTTACAATGAGCAGTTCTTC. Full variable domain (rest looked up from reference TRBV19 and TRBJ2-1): DGGITQSPKYLFRKEGQNVTLSCEQNLNHDAMYWYRQDPGQGLRLIYYSQIVNDFQKGDIAEGYSVSREKKESFPLTVTSAQKNPTAFYLCASSNRGYNEQFFGPGTRLTVL.

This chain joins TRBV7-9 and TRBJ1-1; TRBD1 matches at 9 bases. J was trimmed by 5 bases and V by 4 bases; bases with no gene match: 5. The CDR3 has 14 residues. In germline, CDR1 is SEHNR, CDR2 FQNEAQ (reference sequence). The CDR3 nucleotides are TGTGCCAGCAGCTCGGACAGGGGTTGGACTGAAGCTTTCTTT. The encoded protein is CASSSDRGWTEAFF.

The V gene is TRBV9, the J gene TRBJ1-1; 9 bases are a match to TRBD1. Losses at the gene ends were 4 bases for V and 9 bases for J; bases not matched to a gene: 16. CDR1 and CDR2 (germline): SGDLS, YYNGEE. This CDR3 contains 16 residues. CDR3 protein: CASSSDPGQGLSKAFF. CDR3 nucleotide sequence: TGTGCCAGCAGCTCCGACCCGGGACAGGGTTTATCGAAAGCTTTCTTT. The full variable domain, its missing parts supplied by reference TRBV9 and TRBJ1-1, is DSGVTQTPKHLITATGQRVTLRCSPRSGDLSVYWYQQSLDQGLQFLIQYYNGEERAKGNILERFSAQQFPDLHSELNLSSLELGDSALYFCASSSDPGQGLSKAFFGQGTRLTVV.

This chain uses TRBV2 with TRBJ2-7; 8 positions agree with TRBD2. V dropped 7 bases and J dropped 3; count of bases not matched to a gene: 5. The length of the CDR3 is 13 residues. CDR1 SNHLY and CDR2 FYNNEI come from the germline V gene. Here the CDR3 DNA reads TGTGCCAGCAACGGGAGGGTTGACTACGAGCAGTACTTC. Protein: CASNGRVDYEQYF. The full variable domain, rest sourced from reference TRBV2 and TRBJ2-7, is EPEVTQTPSHQVTQMGQEVILRCVPISNHLYFYWYRQILGQKVEFLVSFYNNEISEKSEIFDDQFSVERPDGSNFTLKIRSTKLEDSAMYFCASNGRVDYEQYFGPGTRLTVT.

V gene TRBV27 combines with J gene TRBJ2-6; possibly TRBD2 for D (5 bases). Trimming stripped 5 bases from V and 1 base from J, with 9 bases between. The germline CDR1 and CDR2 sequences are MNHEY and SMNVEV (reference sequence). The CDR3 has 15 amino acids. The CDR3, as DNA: TGTGCCAGCAGTACGGGGATGTCTGGGGCCAACGTCCTGACTTTC. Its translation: CASSTGMSGANVLTF.

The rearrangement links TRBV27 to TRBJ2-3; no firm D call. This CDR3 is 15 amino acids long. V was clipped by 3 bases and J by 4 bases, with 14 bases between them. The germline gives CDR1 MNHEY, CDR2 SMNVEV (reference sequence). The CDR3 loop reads CASSFSASFPDTQYF. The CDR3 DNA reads TGTGCCAGCAGTTTTTCGGCCTCCTTTCCAGATACGCAGTATTTT.

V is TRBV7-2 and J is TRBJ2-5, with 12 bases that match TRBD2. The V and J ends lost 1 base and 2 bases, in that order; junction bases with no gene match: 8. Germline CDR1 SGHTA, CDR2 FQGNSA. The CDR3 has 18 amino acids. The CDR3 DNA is TGTGCCAGCAGCTTAGGTTCACTAGCGGGAGGAGGGCAAGAGACCCAGTACTTC. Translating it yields CASSLGSLAGGGQETQYF.

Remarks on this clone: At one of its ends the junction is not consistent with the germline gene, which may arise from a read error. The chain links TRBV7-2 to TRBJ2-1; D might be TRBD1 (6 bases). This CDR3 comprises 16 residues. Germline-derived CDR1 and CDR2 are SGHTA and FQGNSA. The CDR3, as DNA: TGTGCCAGCAGCATAGCCTCCGGGACACTCTACAATGAGCAGTTCTTC. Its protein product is CASSIASGTLYNEQFF.

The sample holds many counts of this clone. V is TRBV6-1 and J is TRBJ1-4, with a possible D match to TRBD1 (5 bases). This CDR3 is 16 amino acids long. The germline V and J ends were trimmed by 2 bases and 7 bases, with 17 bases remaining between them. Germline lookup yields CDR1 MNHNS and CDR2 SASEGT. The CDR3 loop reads CASSEREGRLGEKLFF. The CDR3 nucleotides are TGTGCCAGCAGTGAACGGGAGGGGCGTTTGGGTGAAAAACTGTTTTTT.

The CDR3 nucleotides read TGCGCCAGCAGCTTGGATGGAGGGTCGGGCCAGCCCCAGCATTTT. It translates to CASSLDGGSGQPQHF. This chain connects TRBV5-1 to TRBJ1-5, with unresolved D. The CDR3 is made up of 15 amino acids. Trimming shortened V by 0 bases and J by 7 bases, and 14 bases separated the two germline ends. Germline V CDR1 and CDR2: SGHRS, YFSETQ.

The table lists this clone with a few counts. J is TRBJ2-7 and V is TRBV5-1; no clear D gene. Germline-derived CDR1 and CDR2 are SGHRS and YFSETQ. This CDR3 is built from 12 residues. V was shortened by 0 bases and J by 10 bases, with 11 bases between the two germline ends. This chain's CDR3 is CASSLAFGSQYF. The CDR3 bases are TGCGCCAGCAGCTTGGCTTTCGGGTCTCAGTACTTC.

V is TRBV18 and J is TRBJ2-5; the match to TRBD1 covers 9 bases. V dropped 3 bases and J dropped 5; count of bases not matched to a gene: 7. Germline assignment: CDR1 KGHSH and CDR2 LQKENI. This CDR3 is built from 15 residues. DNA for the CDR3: TGTGCCAGCTCACCCGGGACAGGGTCGATGGAGACCCAGTACTTC. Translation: CASSPGTGSMETQYF.

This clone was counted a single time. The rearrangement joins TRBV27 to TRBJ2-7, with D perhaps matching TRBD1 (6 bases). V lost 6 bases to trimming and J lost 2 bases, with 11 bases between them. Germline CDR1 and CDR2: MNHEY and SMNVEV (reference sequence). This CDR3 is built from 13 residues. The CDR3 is CASRRTATYEQYF. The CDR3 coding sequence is TGTGCCAGCAGACGGACAGCAACCTACGAGCAGTACTTC.

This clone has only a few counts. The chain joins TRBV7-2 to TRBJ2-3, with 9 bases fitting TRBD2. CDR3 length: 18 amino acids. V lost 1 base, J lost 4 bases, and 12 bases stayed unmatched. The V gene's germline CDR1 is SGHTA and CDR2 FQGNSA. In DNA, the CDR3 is TGTGCCAGCAGCTTAGGGACTTTAGCGGGAGTTGGCCCAGATACGCAGTATTTT. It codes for CASSLGTLAGVGPDTQYF.

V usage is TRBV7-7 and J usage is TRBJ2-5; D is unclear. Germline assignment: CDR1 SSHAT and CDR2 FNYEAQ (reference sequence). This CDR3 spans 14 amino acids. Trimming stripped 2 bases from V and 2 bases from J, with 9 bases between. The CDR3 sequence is CASSLNIGQETQYF. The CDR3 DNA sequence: TGTGCCAGCAGCTTAAATATAGGGCAAGAGACCCAGTACTTC.

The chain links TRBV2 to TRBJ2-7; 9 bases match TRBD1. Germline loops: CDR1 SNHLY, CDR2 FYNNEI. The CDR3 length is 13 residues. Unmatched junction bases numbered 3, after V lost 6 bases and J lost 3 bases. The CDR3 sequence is CASSRQGDYEQYF. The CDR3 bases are TGTGCCAGCAGCAGACAGGGGGACTACGAGCAGTACTTC.

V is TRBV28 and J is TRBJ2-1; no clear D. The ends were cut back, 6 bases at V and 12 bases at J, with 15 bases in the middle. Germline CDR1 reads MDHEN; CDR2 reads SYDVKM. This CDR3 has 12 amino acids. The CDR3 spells CASSPLPQRQFF. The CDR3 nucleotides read TGTGCCAGCAGCCCCCTCCCACAAAGGCAGTTCTTC.

The CDR3 reads CASSLRGTFSNQPQHF. CDR3 nucleotide sequence: TGTGCCAGCAGTTTACGCGGTACATTTAGCAATCAGCCCCAGCATTTT. The V gene is TRBV28, the J gene TRBJ1-5; D unclear. Germline CDR1 reads MDHEN; CDR2 reads SYDVKM. The CDR3 extends over 16 amino acids. The V end was cut by 2 bases, the J end by 0 bases, with 11 bases between. The whole variable domain, remainder taken from reference TRBV28 and TRBJ1-5, is DVKVTQSSRYLVKRTGEKVFLECVQDMDHENMFWYRQDPGLGLRLIYFSYDVKMKEKGDIPEGYSVSREKKERFSLILESASTNQTSMYLCASSLRGTFSNQPQHFGDGTRLSIL.

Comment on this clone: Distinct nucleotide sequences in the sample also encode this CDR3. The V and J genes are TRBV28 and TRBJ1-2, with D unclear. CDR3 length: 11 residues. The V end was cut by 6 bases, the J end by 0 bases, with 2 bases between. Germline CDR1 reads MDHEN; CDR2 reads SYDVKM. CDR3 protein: CASRTNYGYTF. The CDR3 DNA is TGTGCCAGCAGGACTAACTATGGCTACACCTTC.

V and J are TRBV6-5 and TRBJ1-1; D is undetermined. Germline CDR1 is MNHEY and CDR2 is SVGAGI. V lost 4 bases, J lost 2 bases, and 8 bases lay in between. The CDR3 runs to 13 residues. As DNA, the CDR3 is TGTGCCAGCAGTTCAATCCCCAACACTGAAGCTTTCTTT. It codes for CASSSIPNTEAFF.

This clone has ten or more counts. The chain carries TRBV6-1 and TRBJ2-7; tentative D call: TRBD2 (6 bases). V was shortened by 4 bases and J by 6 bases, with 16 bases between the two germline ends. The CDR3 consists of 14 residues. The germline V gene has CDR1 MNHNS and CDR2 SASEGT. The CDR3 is CASSGGASVSEQYF. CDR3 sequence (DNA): TGTGCCAGCAGTGGCGGGGCCTCGGTCTCCGAGCAGTACTTC.

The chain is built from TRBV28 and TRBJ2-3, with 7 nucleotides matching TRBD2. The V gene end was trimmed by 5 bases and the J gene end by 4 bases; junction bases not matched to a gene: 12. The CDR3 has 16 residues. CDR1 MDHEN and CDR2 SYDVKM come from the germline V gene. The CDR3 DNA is TGTGCCAGCAGTCCGCTAGGGGAGGGCCAGGCAGATACGCAGTATTTT. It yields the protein CASSPLGEGQADTQYF.

DNA for the CDR3: TGTGCCAGCTCAGGAACTCAGGGCTCCTACAATGAGCAGTTCTTC. Encoded protein: CASSGTQGSYNEQFF. This rearrangement joins TRBV18 to TRBJ2-1; D possibly corresponds to TRBD1 (5 bases). Germline CDR1 reads KGHSH; CDR2 reads LQKENI. Deletions cut 5 bases from V and 0 bases from J, with 11 bases between. The CDR3 covers 15 residues.